Described below is a single T cell receptor beta chain sequence and its context. Its antigen is currently not known. No much larger clonotype is one base removed from it; base qualities were not supplied. The entry originates in a study of T-cell reconstitution after alpha-beta-depleted transplantation in children (TCRdb year 2016). Looking at the study overall: T-cell immune reconstitution after TCRalphabeta/CD19-depleted allogeneic hematopoietic cell transplantation in children was quantitatively tracked in the study by means of TCR repertoire profiling.

CDR1 is given as SGHRS and CDR2 as YFSETQ, both from the germline V gene. The CDR3 runs 16 residues from the cysteine to the phenylalanine. This entry keeps only the CDR3 DNA: 48 bases, framed from base 1. V and J are trimmed by 3 bases and 5 bases, and the gene matches miss 4 bases of the junction. Libraries were made using PCR. Sequencing used an Illumina HiSeq 2500. To normalize quantification of the TCRbeta repertoire, the TCR libraries were built with molecular barcoding that relied on unique molecular identifiers. TCRdb took the public reads, trimmed them with fastp at Q25, ran MiXCR for clone calling and kept in-frame beta chains. Every distinct CDR3 protein forms one entry, paired with its most common genes and DNA. This sample has approximately 420,000 distinct CDR3 sequences in its table, and roughly a tenth of those were observed once. The top ten constitute over 4.5% of the sample.

The sample consisted of PBMCs from the stem cell graft donor, taken from the stem cell graft. The receptor comes from a human donor who donated a stem cell graft to a child with acute myeloid leukemia. The chain joins TRBV5-1 to TRBJ2-5, and TRBD2 aligns with 16 junction nucleotides. The nucleotides read TGCGCCAGCAGCTCGGGACTAGCGGGAGGGAGTGAGACCCAGTACTTC. Its protein reads: CASSSGLAGGSETQYF.